The rows below give T cell receptor beta chains drawn from one sample of a study of T cells in Graves' hyperthyroidism and ophthalmopathy. TCRdb ran MiXCR on the multiplex PCR reads and lists one entry per CDR3 protein. The sample carries some 600,000 distinct CDR3 sequences, about 15% recorded once. Sequenced material: blood. The receptors originated from a woman in her twenties or thirties with Graves' hyperthyroidism that later progressed to Graves' ophthalmopathy. Both conserved end residues are part of each CDR3. The order of the fields is V gene, clone size, J gene, D gene, CDR3 protein, CDR3 DNA. The D gene is left open where the match is weak. The size of a clone is reported for some rows only, either as once, few or many, or as a class for expanded clones.

V: TRBV20-1; size: NA; J: TRBJ1-4; D: NA; CDR3: CSARDQPGTNEKLFF; DNA: TGCAGTGCTAGAGATCAACCAGGAACTAATGAAAAACTGTTTTTT
V: TRBV12-5; size: many; J: TRBJ1-1; D: NA; CDR3: CASGPSRGTEAFF; DNA: TGTGCTAGTGGCCCCTCGAGGGGGACTGAAGCTTTCTTT
V: TRBV12-3/TRBV12-4; size: many; J: TRBJ2-1; D: NA; CDR3: CASSLATGYNEQFF; DNA: TGTGCCAGCAGTTTAGCAACAGGCTACAATGAGCAGTTCTTC
V: TRBV20-1; size: NA; J: TRBJ1-6; D: NA; CDR3: CSAGGHYNSPLHF; DNA: TGCAGTGCTGGGGGACATTATAATTCACCCCTCCACTTT
V: TRBV7-3; size: many; J: TRBJ2-3; D: TRBD2; CDR3: CASSSIPGGGTDTQYF; DNA: TGTGCCAGCAGCTCAATTCCCGGCGGGGGGACAGATACGCAGTATTTT
V: TRBV5-6; size: NA; J: TRBJ1-2; D: TRBD1; CDR3: CASSWGQPSYGYTF; DNA: TGTGCCAGCAGCTGGGGACAGCCAAGCTATGGCTACACCTTC
V: TRBV6-2/TRBV6-3; size: NA; J: TRBJ2-7; D: TRBD2; CDR3: CASTGPGLAGAPYEQYF; DNA: TGTGCCAGCACTGGACCGGGACTAGCGGGAGCGCCCTACGAGCAGTACTTC
V: TRBV28; size: many; J: TRBJ1-3; D: NA; CDR3: CASSPTMSTGNTIYF; DNA: TGTGCCAGCAGCCCCACAATGAGTACTGGAAACACCATATATTTT
V: TRBV6-5; size: many; J: TRBJ1-6; D: NA; CDR3: CASSYSGTGNSPLHF; DNA: TGTGCCAGCAGTTACTCGGGGACGGGGAATTCACCCCTCCACTTT
V: TRBV14; size: many; J: TRBJ1-6; D: NA; CDR3: CASSVREFSSPLHF; DNA: TGTGCCAGCAGCGTGCGAGAGTTCTCTTCACCCCTCCACTTT
V: TRBV10-3; size: many; J: TRBJ2-1; D: TRBD2; CDR3: CAITGGLAGARNEQFF; DNA: TGTGCCATCACTGGGGGGCTAGCGGGAGCTAGGAATGAGCAGTTCTTC
V: TRBV7-8; size: many; J: TRBJ2-7; D: NA; CDR3: CASSSGTSSSYEQYF; DNA: TGTGCCAGCAGCTCCGGGACTTCTAGCTCCTACGAGCAGTACTTC
V: TRBV12-3/TRBV12-4; size: many; J: TRBJ2-1; D: NA; CDR3: CASSFLPPSSYNEQFF; DNA: TGTGCCAGCAGTTTTCTCCCCCCGAGCTCCTACAATGAGCAGTTCTTC
V: TRBV11-2; size: many; J: TRBJ2-7; D: TRBD2; CDR3: CASSSHTPGLAGSYEQYF; DNA: TGTGCCAGCAGTTCTCATACACCGGGACTAGCGGGTTCTTACGAGCAGTACTTC
V: TRBV29-1; size: many; J: TRBJ2-1; D: NA; CDR3: CSVGRGTLLTEQFF; DNA: TGCAGCGTTGGGAGGGGGACTCTACTCACTGAGCAGTTCTTC
V: TRBV5-6; size: few; J: TRBJ1-1; D: NA; CDR3: CASSLHPTVMNTEAFF; DNA: TGTGCCAGCAGCTTGCATCCGACAGTCATGAACACTGAAGCTTTCTTT
V: TRBV15; size: many; J: TRBJ2-7; D: NA; CDR3: CATSRVSDGSYEQYF; DNA: TGTGCCACCAGCAGAGTGTCCGACGGATCCTACGAGCAGTACTTC
V: TRBV9; size: many; J: TRBJ2-1; D: NA; CDR3: CASSVRYGGEQFF; DNA: TGTGCCAGCAGCGTTCGTTACGGGGGTGAGCAGTTCTTC
V: TRBV4-1; size: NA; J: TRBJ2-7; D: NA; CDR3: CASSNPIGRTYEQYF; DNA: TGCGCCAGCAGTAACCCGATCGGGAGAACCTACGAGCAGTACTTC
V: TRBV20-1; size: many; J: TRBJ2-2; D: TRBD1; CDR3: CSARPGQGNTGELFF; DNA: TGCAGTGCTAGACCCGGACAGGGGAACACCGGGGAGCTGTTTTTT
V: TRBV20-1; size: NA; J: TRBJ2-2; D: TRBD1; CDR3: CSAKQGATGELFF; DNA: TGCAGTGCCAAACAGGGGGCCACCGGGGAGCTGTTTTTT
V: TRBV15; size: many; J: TRBJ2-1; D: NA; CDR3: CATSRSGTYYNEQFF; DNA: TGTGCCACCAGCAGATCCGGGACTTACTACAATGAGCAGTTCTTC
V: TRBV4-3; size: NA; J: TRBJ2-1; D: NA; CDR3: CASSPGRGIPVDEQFF; DNA: TGCGCCAGCAGCCCGGGACGTGGCATTCCGGTGGATGAGCAGTTCTTC
V: TRBV19; size: NA; J: TRBJ2-5; D: TRBD2; CDR3: CASSWVAGIQEAQYF; DNA: TGTGCCAGTAGTTGGGTAGCGGGGATACAAGAGGCCCAGTACTTC
V: TRBV20-1; size: few; J: TRBJ2-3; D: TRBD2; CDR3: CSAISGIGTDTQYF; DNA: TGCAGTGCAATTAGCGGGATTGGCACAGATACGCAGTATTTT
V: TRBV20-1; size: many; J: TRBJ2-3; D: TRBD2; CDR3: CSIQGLAGHTDTQYF; DNA: TGCAGTATCCAAGGGCTAGCGGGACACACAGATACGCAGTATTTT
V: TRBV27; size: many; J: TRBJ1-2; D: NA; CDR3: CAAGRRSSNYGYTF; DNA: TGTGCCGCTGGAAGGCGGAGTTCTAACTATGGCTACACCTTC
V: TRBV25-1; size: many; J: TRBJ1-1; D: NA; CDR3: CASSESRVVNTEAFF; DNA: TGTGCCAGCAGTGAAAGTCGGGTCGTGAACACTGAAGCTTTCTTT
V: TRBV28; size: many; J: TRBJ1-2; D: NA; CDR3: CASRGGDVSFYGYTF; DNA: TGTGCCAGCAGGGGAGGGGACGTAAGCTTCTATGGCTACACCTTC
V: TRBV28; size: NA; J: TRBJ1-1; D: NA; CDR3: CASRPLLNTEAFF; DNA: TGTGCCAGCAGGCCACTACTGAACACTGAAGCTTTCTTT
V: TRBV19; size: NA; J: TRBJ1-2; D: NA; CDR3: CASSKQYEGYTF; DNA: TGTGCCAGTAGCAAACAATACGAAGGCTACACCTTC
V: TRBV7-9; size: many; J: TRBJ2-7; D: TRBD1; CDR3: CASSLAAGQGFLSYEQYF; DNA: TGTGCCAGCAGCTTAGCGGCAGGACAGGGTTTCCTTTCCTACGAGCAGTACTTC
V: TRBV29-1; size: many; J: TRBJ2-5; D: TRBD2; CDR3: CSGEAGQETQYF; DNA: TGCAGCGGCGAAGCGGGGCAAGAGACCCAGTACTTC
V: TRBV29-1; size: NA; J: TRBJ2-1; D: NA; CDR3: CSVGVVWENEQFF; DNA: TGCAGCGTCGGAGTAGTTTGGGAGAATGAGCAGTTCTTC
V: TRBV6-5; size: few; J: TRBJ2-7; D: NA; CDR3: CASSSHAGDIPYEQYF; DNA: TGTGCCAGCAGTTCCCATGCTGGGGACATACCCTACGAGCAGTACTTC
V: TRBV6-2/TRBV6-3; size: many; J: TRBJ2-1; D: TRBD2; CDR3: CASSWPRMTSGRENEQFF; DNA: TGTGCCAGCAGTTGGCCCAGAATGACTAGCGGGAGGGAAAATGAGCAGTTCTTC
V: TRBV6-5; size: once; J: TRBJ2-5; D: NA; CDR3: CASSYRQPGGETQYF; DNA: TGTGCCAGCAGTTACCGCCAGCCGGGTGGGGAGACCCAGTACTTC
V: TRBV18; size: few; J: TRBJ1-4; D: NA; CDR3: CASSRSGTPDEKLFF; DNA: TGTGCCAGCTCACGGTCGGGGACACCCGATGAAAAACTGTTTTTT
V: TRBV27; size: many; J: TRBJ1-3; D: NA; CDR3: CASSLGRTGNTIYF; DNA: TGTGCCAGCAGTTTGGGGAGGACTGGAAACACCATATATTTT
V: TRBV3-2; size: NA; J: TRBJ2-5; D: NA; CDR3: CASSLVTDIQETQYF; DNA: TGTGCCAGCAGCCTTGTGACAGATATACAAGAGACCCAGTACTTC